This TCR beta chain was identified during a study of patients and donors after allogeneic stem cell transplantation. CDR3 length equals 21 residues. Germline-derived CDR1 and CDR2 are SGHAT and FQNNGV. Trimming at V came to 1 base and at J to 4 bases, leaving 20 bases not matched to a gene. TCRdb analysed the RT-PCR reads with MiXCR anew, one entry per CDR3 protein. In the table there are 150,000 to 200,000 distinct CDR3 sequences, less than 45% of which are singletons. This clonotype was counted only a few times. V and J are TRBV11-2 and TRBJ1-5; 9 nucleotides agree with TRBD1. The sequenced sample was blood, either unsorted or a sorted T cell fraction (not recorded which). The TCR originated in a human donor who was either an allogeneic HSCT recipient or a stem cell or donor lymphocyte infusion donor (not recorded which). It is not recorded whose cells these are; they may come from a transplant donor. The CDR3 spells CASSLVSKGEADRGLNQPQHF. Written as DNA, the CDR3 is TGTGCCAGCAGCTTAGTTTCTAAAGGGGAGGCGGACAGGGGTCTGAATCAGCCCCAGCATTTT. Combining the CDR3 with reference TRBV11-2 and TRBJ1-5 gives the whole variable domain EAGVAQSPRYKIIEKRQSVAFWCNPISGHATLYWYQQILGQGPKLLIQFQNNGVVDDSQLPKDRFSAERLKGVDSTLKIQPAKLEDSAVYLCASSLVSKGEADRGLNQPQHFGDGTRLSIL.